The subject of this entry is one T cell receptor (beta chain). CDR1 LNHDA and CDR2 SQIVND come from the germline V gene (reference sequence). The length of the CDR3 is 13 residues. V was clipped by 6 bases and J by 5 bases, with 13 bases between them. Here immunoSEQ multiplex PCR was the method, and the copy in TCRdb shows in-frame clones only, minus some. Here the sample spans approximately 300,000 clones, around 86% being singletons. This record belongs to a study of blood T cell repertoires in COVID-19. The TCR was taken from a man aged 50 or older with active or convalescent COVID-19. Sequenced: peripheral blood. This chain uses TRBV19 with TRBJ2-5; D possibly corresponds to TRBD2 (7 bases). The DNA for the CDR3 is TGTGCCAGTAGCGCGGGGGCCGAGGAGACCCAGTACTTC. Residues: CASSAGAEETQYF. Full variable domain (outside the CDR3, taken from reference TRBV19 and TRBJ2-5): DGGITQSPKYLFRKEGQNVTLSCEQNLNHDAMYWYRQDPGQGLRLIYYSQIVNDFQKGDIAEGYSVSREKKESFPLTVTSAQKNPTAFYLCASSAGAEETQYFGPGTRLLVL.